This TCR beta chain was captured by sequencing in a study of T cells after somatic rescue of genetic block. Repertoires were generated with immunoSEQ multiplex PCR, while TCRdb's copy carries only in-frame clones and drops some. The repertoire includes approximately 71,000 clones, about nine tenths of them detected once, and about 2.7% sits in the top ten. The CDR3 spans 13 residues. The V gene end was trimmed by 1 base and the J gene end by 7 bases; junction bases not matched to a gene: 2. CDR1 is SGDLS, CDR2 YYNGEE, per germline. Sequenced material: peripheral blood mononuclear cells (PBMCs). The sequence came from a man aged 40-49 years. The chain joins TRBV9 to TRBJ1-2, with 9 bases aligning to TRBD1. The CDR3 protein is CASSVRTGAGYTF. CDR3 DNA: TGTGCCAGCAGCGTAAGGACAGGGGCTGGCTACACCTTC.